This T cell receptor beta chain was obtained from a study of PD-L1 blockade in urothelial cancer. Study information: Prior chemotherapy ranged from 0 to 3 regimens per patient. Blood underwent analysis 3 weeks (second dose) and 6 weeks after treatment began.

Profiled with immunoSEQ multiplex PCR; TCRdb holds only in-frame clones, not every one. The table includes just under 45,000 clones, around nine tenths detected once. Germline trimming cut 0 bases from V and 4 bases from J; bases unmatched to any gene: 8. This CDR3 is built from 17 residues. Germline assignment: CDR1 SGHRS and CDR2 YFSETQ. This chain joins TRBV5-1 and TRBJ1-3; 9 bases align to TRBD1. This receptor was taken from a woman aged 55 to 70 with urothelial cancer. Specimen: PBMCs, collected around atezolizumab (anti-PD-L1) treatment. CDR3 nucleotides: TGCGCCAGCAGCTTGGTGGAAGGGACAGGGATAGGAAACACCATATATTTT. This sequence encodes CASSLVEGTGIGNTIYF.